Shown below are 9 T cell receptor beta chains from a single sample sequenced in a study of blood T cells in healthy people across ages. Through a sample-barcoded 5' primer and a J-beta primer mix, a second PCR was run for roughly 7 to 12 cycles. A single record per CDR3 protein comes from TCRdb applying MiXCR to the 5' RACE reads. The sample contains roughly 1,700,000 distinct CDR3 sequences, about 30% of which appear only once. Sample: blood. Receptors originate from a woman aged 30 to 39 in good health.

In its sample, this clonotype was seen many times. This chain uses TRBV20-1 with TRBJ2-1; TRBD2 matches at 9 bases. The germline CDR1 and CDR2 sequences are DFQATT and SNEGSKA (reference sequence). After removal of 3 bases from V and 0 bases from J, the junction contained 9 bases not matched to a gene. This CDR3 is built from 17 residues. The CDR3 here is CSASSLAGTISYNEQFF. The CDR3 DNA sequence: TGCAGTGCTAGTAGTCTAGCGGGGACAATCTCCTACAATGAGCAGTTCTTC.

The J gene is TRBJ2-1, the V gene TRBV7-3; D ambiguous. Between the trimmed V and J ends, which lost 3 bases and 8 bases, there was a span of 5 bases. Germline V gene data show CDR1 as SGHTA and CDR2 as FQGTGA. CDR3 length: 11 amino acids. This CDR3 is CASSFDDEQFF. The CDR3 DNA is TGTGCCAGCAGCTTCGACGATGAGCAGTTCTTC.

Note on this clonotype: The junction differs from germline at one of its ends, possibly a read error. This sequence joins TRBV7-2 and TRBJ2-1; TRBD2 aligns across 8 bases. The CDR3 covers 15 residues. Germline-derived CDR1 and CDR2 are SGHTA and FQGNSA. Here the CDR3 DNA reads TGTGCCAGCAGCGTAGCGGGAAGGTTCTACAATGAGCAGTTCTTC. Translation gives CASSVAGRFYNEQFF.

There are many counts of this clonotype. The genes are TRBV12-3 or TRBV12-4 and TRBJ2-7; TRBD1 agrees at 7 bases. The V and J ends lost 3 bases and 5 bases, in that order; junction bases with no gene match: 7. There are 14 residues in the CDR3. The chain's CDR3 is CASSLSRGFDEQYF. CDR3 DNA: TGTGCCAGCAGTTTGTCCAGGGGGTTCGACGAGCAGTACTTC.

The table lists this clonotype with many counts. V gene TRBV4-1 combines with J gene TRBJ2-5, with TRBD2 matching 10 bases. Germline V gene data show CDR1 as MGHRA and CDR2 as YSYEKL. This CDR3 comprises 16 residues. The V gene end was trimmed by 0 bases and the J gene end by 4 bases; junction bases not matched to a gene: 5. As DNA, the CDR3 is TGCGCCAGCAGCCAAGATCCTTCTAGCGGGGGAGAGACCCAGTACTTC. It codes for CASSQDPSSGGETQYF.

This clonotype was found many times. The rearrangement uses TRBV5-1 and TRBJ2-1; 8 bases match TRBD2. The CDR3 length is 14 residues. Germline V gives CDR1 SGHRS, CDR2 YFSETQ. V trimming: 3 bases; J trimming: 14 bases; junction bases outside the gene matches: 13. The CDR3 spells CASSYGLAFGMEFF. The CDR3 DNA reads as TGCGCCAGCAGCTACGGACTAGCTTTCGGTATGGAGTTCTTC.

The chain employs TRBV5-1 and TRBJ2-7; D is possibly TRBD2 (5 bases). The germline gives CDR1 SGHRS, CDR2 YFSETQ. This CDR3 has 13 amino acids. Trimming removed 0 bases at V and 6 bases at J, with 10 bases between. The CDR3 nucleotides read TGCGCCAGCAGCTTGGACGGGGTGCTCGAGCAGTACTTC. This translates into CASSLDGVLEQYF.

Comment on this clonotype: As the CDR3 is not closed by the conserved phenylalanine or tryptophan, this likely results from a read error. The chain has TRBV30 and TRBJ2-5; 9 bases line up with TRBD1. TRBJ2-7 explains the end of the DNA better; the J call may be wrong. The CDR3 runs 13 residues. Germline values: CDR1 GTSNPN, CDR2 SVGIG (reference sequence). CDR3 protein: CAWQLTGGAEQYC. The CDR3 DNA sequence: TGTGCCTGGCAGTTAACAGGGGGCGCCGAGCAGTACTGC.

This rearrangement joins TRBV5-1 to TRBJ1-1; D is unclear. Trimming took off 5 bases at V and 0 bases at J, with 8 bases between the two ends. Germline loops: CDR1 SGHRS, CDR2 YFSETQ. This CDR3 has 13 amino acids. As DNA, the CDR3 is TGCGCCAGCAGTCCCGAGATGAACACTGAAGCTTTCTTT. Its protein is CASSPEMNTEAFF.